This T cell receptor (beta chain) was sequenced in a study of blood T cells in healthy people across ages. Overall study results and limits: Diversity of TCR beta per million T cells declined in a roughly linear way with age. PBMC samples, being unsorted, prevented any conclusive comparison of naive and antigen-experienced cells.

Details on this clonotype: Its specificity is not known.

From germline, CDR1 is MDHEN and CDR2 SYDVKM. The CDR3 has 13 residues. Trimming at V came to 6 bases and at J to 5 bases, leaving 4 bases not matched to a gene. The total RNA that was extracted per sample amounted to at least 5.5 micrograms. A second roughly 6 to 12 cycle PCR used barcoded and J-beta primers. Each cDNA molecule carried a tag from a template-switch adaptor that contained 12 random nucleotides. TCRdb re-called the 5' RACE reads through MiXCR, storing one row per CDR3 protein. The sample carries 540,000 or so distinct CDR3 sequences, around half recorded once. Sequencing input: blood. This receptor was obtained from a man older than 75 in good health. The J gene is TRBJ1-1, the V gene TRBV28, with TRBD1 matching over 9 bases. CDR3 loop: CASRDRGETEAFF. The CDR3 DNA reads as TGTGCCAGCAGGGACAGGGGTGAGACTGAAGCTTTCTTT. Filled out from reference TRBV28 and TRBJ1-1, the complete variable domain reads DVKVTQSSRYLVKRTGEKVFLECVQDMDHENMFWYRQDPGLGLRLIYFSYDVKMKEKGDIPEGYSVSREKKERFSLILESASTNQTSMYLCASRDRGETEAFFGQGTRLTVV.